This T cell receptor (beta chain) was recorded in a study of regulatory T cells in long-lasting Graves disease. Regarding the study as a whole: Peripheral blood was the sole material, not thyroid tissue.

This CDR3 is built from 15 residues. Trimming removed 5 bases from V and 4 bases from J; junction bases left unmatched: 12. Germline V lookup: CDR1 GTSNPN, CDR2 SVGIG (reference sequence). As concerns this clonotype: Its antigen is unknown.

Both iRepertoire HTBI primers and Arm-PCR of CDR3 regions were used to build the TCR beta libraries. In TCRdb, the multiplex PCR reads were re-called with MiXCR into one record per CDR3 protein. The sample consists of around 400,000 distinct CDR3 sequences, about 20% of them appearing once. Documented time point: persistent/refractory GD, antithyroid drugs over 5 years with positive TRAb. PBMC RNA was the source of the TCR library. V usage is TRBV30 and J usage is TRBJ2-7; TRBD2 agrees at 9 bases. The TCR was taken from a female donor with Graves disease. The sample consisted of peripheral blood mononuclear cells (PBMCs), taken when the disease was refractory, from a patient treated with antithyroid drugs. Here the CDR3 DNA reads TGTGCCTGGGGGCCGCCTCTAGCGGGAAAATACGAGCAGTACTTC. Its protein is CAWGPPLAGKYEQYF. The whole variable domain, filled in from reference TRBV30 and TRBJ2-7, reads SQTIHQWPATLVQPVGSPLSLECTVEGTSNPNLYWYRQAAGRGLQLLFYSVGIGQISSEVPQNLSASRPQDRQFILSSKKLLLSDSGFYLCAWGPPLAGKYEQYFGPGTRLTVT.